The present T cell receptor (beta chain) was sequenced within a study of blood T cells in healthy people across ages. For the second PCR, which ran for about 6 to 11 cycles, a sample-barcoded 5' primer and a J-beta primer mix were used. TCRdb re-called the 5' RACE reads through MiXCR, storing one row per CDR3 protein. The repertoire has about 760,000 distinct CDR3 sequences, 20% to 25% of them found once; the top ten carry 9.4%. This CDR3 is 15 amino acids long. CDR1 SQVTM and CDR2 ANQGSEA come from the germline V gene. Trimming shortened V by 8 bases and J by 4 bases, and 21 bases separated the two germline ends. The same data also went into a second study, on T cells of mothers and their children.

Sequencing used blood. The chain has TRBV29-1 and TRBJ2-1; maybe TRBD2 (7 bases). The TCR was taken from a boy between 10 and 17 years old in good health. The CDR3 nucleotides read TGCAGCACCTCCCCGGGGGGCATCGGATACAATGAGCAGTTCTTC. Protein sequence: CSTSPGGIGYNEQFF.